This T cell receptor beta chain derives from a study of shared clonotypes between healthy human individuals (dated by TCRdb to 2020 to 2021). About the study as a whole: The cohort comprised a couple of women and a few men aged 18 to 49 years. For each donor, three plates each were used for CD4 naive and CD4 memory, two plates were used for CD8 naive, and one plate was used for CD8 memory. Blood TCR repertoires of several healthy adults were deeply sequenced to estimate repertoire size and the extent of clonotype sharing between individuals. To increase sequencing depth and limit assay-specific biases, different laboratories used diverse techniques to prepare libraries and sequence TCR repertoires. Leukapheresis yielded between about 0.94 and 8.9 billion PBMCs per donor. General conclusions and limits of the study: Clonotypes shared by all four sorted-subset donors showed higher generation probabilities than non-shared clonotypes. About 5% of naive CD4, 3.5% of naive CD8, roughly 2.4% of memory CD4, and about 0.4% of memory CD8 clonotypes were shared across several donors. Naive subsets generally had larger estimated clonotype richness than memory subsets. Pairwise subsampling led to the expectation that sequencing depth would affect the degree of clonotype sharing among donors. Sampling was restricted to blood, and TCR repertoires in tissues likely differ from the TCR repertoires found in blood. Incomplete sequencing was indicated by rarefaction of sorted-subset datasets, despite the large sequencing depth. Because the study included a small number of donors, the genetic and exposure-history diversity represented was limited.

Healthy HIV-negative adults with no recently reported acute infections or vaccinations were included as donors. Every donor was a Caucasian adult residing in Nashville, Tennessee, USA. CD4+ T cells were enriched by magnetic negative selection, after which naive cells were positively selected on CD45RA and the negative fraction was taken as the memory subset. Blood was collected by leukapheresis, and PBMCs were isolated by Ficoll-Histopaque density gradient centrifugation and then cryopreserved in liquid nitrogen vapor phase. Analytical flow cytometry was used to check the purity and quantity of every magnetically sorted T cell population. Genomic DNA was isolated from every sorted fraction and measured by UV absorbance on a Nanodrop 2000c. Taken from the germline V gene, the CDR1 and CDR2 loops are SGHAT and FQNNGV. Its CDR3 holds 15 amino acids, cysteine through phenylalanine. Only CDR3 DNA is held: 45 bases, read in frame from base 1. V lost 1 base and J lost 10 bases, and the count of bases not matched to a germline gene is 12.

The sample holds one count of this clone. What antigen it recognizes has not been identified. The input lacks base qualities; no much larger clone sits a single base away. Using the deep immunoSEQ assay, multiplex PCR amplified TCR CDR3 regions from genomic DNA. For each cell subset, the extracted genomic DNA was distributed evenly across all wells of several immunoSEQ 96-well plates, and each plate served as one replicate. For sorted subsets, roughly 200 ng of genomic DNA, equivalent to some 33,000 T cell genomes, went into each replicate PCR. Purified libraries were quantified with a Qubit 3.0 fluorometer, sized on a Bioanalyzer 2100, and re-quantified with the KAPA Library Quantification kit. Every immunoSEQ 96-well plate was sequenced on a separate single-read 150-cycle Illumina NextSeq 550 flow cell. The authors' pipeline ran thus. The immunoSEQ output contained only junctional sequences without quality scores, so filtering could not match that applied to full-length reads. Sequences were annotated with PyIR, a Python wrapper for IgBLAST v1.9, using IMGT germline references to assign V/J genes and CDR3. Reads with weak V/J assignments (E-value above 1e-6), missing CDR3, stop codons, out-of-frame junctions, or ambiguous translated residues were removed. V3J clonotypes were defined as sequences sharing the same inferred V gene, J gene, and CDR3 amino acid sequence. To compute the percentage overlap between repertoires, the number of shared unique clonotypes was divided by the size of the smaller repertoire. Three approaches were used to assess repertoire richness: RTK rarefaction, the Chao1 estimator, and Recon v2.1 estimates of unobserved clonotypes. Generation probabilities were computed with OLGA for all TCRbeta clonotypes obtained by the gDNA method from several donors. TCRdb carries this immuneACCESS record with in-frame sequences only. Its versions omit some clonotypes, under half of them owing to an unresolved V gene in the studies checked, with the rest unexplained. V, J and clone size are those of that table, while D and trimming were read from the DNA. This sample has some 1,100,000 clones in its table, and about 84% of those were observed once. The leading ten clones occupy approximately 0.52% of the sample.

The clonotype was recovered from a man aged 18-30 years in good health. Some clones in this sample may be carry-over from other donors' samples. Material: memory CD4+ T cells from PBMCs. The cell subset or site label on this specimen signifies: CD45RA-negative fraction. The rearranged segments are TRBV11-2 and TRBJ1-2; 7 bases in between match TRBD1. This receptor has the CDR3 CASSLGPARTGFYTF. The nucleotides are TGTGCCAGCAGCTTAGGCCCGGCTCGGACAGGTTTCTACACCTTC.